What follows is one TCR beta chain and its context. It lacks a known antigen. Base qualities are missing; no much larger clone stands one base away. The CDR3 starts with the cysteine, ends with the phenylalanine, and has 20 residues. Solely the CDR3 DNA is kept, with 60 bases framed from the first base. Via the germline V gene, CDR1 is SGDLS and CDR2 YYNGEE. At the junction V is shortened by 4 bases and J by 1 base; bases outside the gene matches: 17. Stable Graves' hyperthyroidism was defined as no progression to ophthalmopathy during 18 months of follow-up. Hyperthyroidism patients were newly diagnosed, had a disease duration of under 2 months, and were aged 18 to 65 years. The study excluded patients with uncontrolled infections, other autoimmune diseases, pregnancy or lactation. Clinical symptoms, serum thyroxine and TRAb, thyroid ultrasound, and orbital computed tomography formed the basis for the diagnoses. PBMCs were separated from roughly 10 ml of fresh peripheral blood using Ficoll-Paque density gradient centrifugation. Total RNA was extracted using Trizol reagent, and RNA quality was assessed on an Agilent 2100 Bioanalyzer.

The sample originates from a study of T cells in Graves' hyperthyroidism and ophthalmopathy (dated by TCRdb to the late 2010s). Describing the broader study: Peripheral blood samples were taken at the time of initial diagnosis, prior to any treatment. TCR V-J signatures able to tell the groups apart were searched for in a discovery cohort of 90 to 100 patients, of whom roughly 42 had Graves' ophthalmopathy and 57 had stable Graves' hyperthyroidism. An independent validation cohort of around 20 hyperthyroidism patients and approximately 16 patients who later progressed to ophthalmopathy tested prospective prediction of ophthalmopathy. For training and testing, the approximately 97 patients in the discovery cohort were randomly divided in a 7:3 ratio. Thyroid tissue and blood T-cell repertoires from six or seven Graves' hyperthyroidism patients were also compared in the study. Once sampling was done, hyperthyroidism patients were given methimazole at a starting dose of 30 mg daily, whereas ophthalmopathy patients were given high-dose intravenous methylprednisolone. The paper reports TCR Vbeta CDR3 sequencing of over 120 peripheral blood samples: approximately 43 ophthalmopathy, roughly 80 hyperthyroidism and around 17 progressor patients.

The TCR beta CDR3 regions were amplified from the RNA transcripts. The first round of RT-PCR for the TCR CDR3 was performed with the HTBI primer set and the Qiagen OneStep RT-PCR kit. Libraries were constructed in a second round of multiplex PCR, after which size selection and purification were performed. The libraries were sequenced on an Illumina HiSeq2000 using paired-end 100 bp reads. In the authors' own workflow: SOAPnuke was used to process the raw data, removing reads that contained adapters or uncalled bases, had a mean Phred below 15, or lacked an exact match to the constant primer or identifier. High-quality paired reads were merged using COPE v1.2.5, and each unique nucleotide sequence was defined as a clonotype. MiTCR v1.1 was used to align the clonotypes against IMGT TRBV, TRBD and TRBJ reference segments. The analysis was restricted to V-J combinations with a frequency above 0.0001, which together covered just over 98% of the repertoires. The TCS score was defined as the ratio of F50 (clonal expansion) to E x V (chaos), calculated using BLOSUM62-based TCRdist between CDR3 peptides within each V-J. Welch's t-statistics and random forest reduced roughly 500 V-J features to fewer than 15, which were used in a naive Bayes classifier (R e1071). TCRdb trimmed the raw reads at Q25, called clones with MiXCR and kept productive beta chains. Every CDR3 protein is listed once, alongside the most common genes and DNA of its rows. The V and J calls come from TCRdb's annotation, not from the publication. The sample table shows about 740,000 distinct CDR3 sequences, and 14% are seen once. The top ten clonotypes cover roughly 10% of the sample.

The paper as a whole reports these results and caveats: Ophthalmopathy was separated from stable hyperthyroidism by a 13 V-J signature model, with approximately 90% sensitivity and approximately 81% specificity obtained in cross-validation and 80%/75% obtained in testing. In validation, the model predicted progression to ophthalmopathy a median of roughly six months before onset, with roughly 70% sensitivity and 72.22% specificity. Blood samples also contained most of the expanded thyroid clonotypes (frequency above 0.001), which suggests that blood repertoires may reflect thyroid immune responses. No statistical method was used to set the sample size in advance, and investigators knew the group allocation.

This chain joins TRBV9 to TRBJ2-7, with 13 bases matching TRBD2. This TCR was sampled from a woman younger than 35 with Graves' hyperthyroidism. The sample comprised blood. The CDR3 reads as follows: CASSLTRLAGGQGASYEQYF. Read as DNA, the sequence is TGTGCCAGCAGCCTGACCCGACTAGCGGGAGGCCAGGGGGCATCCTACGAGCAGTACTTC.